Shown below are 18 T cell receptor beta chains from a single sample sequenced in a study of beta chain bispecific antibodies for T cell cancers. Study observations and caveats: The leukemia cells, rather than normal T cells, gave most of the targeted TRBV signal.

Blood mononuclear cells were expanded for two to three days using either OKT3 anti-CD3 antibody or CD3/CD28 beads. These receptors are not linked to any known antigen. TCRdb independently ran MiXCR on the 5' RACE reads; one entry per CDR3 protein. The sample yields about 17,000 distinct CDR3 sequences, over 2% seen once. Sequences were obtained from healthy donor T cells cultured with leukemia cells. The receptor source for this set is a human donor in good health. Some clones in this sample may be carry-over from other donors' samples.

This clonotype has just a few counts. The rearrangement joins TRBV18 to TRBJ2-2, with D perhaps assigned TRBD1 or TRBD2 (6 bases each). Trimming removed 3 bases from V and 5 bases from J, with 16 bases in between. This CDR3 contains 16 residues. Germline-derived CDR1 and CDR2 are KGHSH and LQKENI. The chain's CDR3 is CASSPSSGAGTGELFF. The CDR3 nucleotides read TGTGCCAGCTCACCGTCGTCGGGGGCCGGGACCGGGGAGCTGTTTTTT.

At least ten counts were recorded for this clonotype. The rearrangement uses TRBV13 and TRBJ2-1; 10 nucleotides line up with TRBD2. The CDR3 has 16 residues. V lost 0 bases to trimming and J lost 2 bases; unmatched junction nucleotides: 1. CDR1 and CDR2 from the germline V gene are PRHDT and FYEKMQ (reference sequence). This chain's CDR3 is CASSLGLAGTYNEQFF. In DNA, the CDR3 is TGTGCCAGCAGCTTAGGACTAGCGGGGACCTACAATGAGCAGTTCTTC. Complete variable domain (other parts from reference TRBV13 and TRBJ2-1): AAGVIQSPRHLIKEKRETATLKCYPIPRHDTVYWYQQGPGQDPQFLISFYEKMQSDKGSIPDRFSAQQFSDYHSELNMSSLELGDSALYFCASSLGLAGTYNEQFFGPGTRLTVL.

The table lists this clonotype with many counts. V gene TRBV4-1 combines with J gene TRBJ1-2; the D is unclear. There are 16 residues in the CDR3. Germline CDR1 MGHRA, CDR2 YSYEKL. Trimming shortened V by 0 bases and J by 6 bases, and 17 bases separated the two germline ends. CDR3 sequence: CASSQDLSWVQNGYTF. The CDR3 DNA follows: TGCGCCAGCAGCCAAGATCTTTCATGGGTCCAAAATGGCTACACCTTC.

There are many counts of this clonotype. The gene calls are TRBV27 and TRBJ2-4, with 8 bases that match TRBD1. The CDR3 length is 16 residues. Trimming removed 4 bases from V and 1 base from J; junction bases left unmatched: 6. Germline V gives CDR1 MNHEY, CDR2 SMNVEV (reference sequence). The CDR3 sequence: CASSYATGVAKNIQYF. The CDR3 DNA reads TGTGCCAGCAGTTACGCGACAGGGGTTGCCAAAAACATTCAGTACTTC.

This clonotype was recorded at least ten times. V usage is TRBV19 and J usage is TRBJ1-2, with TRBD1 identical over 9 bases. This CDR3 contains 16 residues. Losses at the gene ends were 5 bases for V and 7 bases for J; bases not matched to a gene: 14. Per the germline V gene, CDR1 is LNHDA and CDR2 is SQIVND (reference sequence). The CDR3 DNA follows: TGTGCCAGTAGTTCCTGGGGACAGGGAAGGTCCGGTGGCTACACCTTC. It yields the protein CASSSWGQGRSGGYTF.

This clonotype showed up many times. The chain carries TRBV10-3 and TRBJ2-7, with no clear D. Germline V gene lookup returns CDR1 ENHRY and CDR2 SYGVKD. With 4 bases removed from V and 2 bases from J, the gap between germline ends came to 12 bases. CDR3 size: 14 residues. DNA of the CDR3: TGTGCCATCAGTGTGGAAGCGCCACCCTACGAGCAGTACTTC. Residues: CAISVEAPPYEQYF.

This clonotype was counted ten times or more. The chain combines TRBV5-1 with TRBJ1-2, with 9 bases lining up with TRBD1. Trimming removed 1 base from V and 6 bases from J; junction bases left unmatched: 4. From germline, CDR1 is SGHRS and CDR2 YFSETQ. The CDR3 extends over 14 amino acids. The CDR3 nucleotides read TGCGCCAGCAGCTTGTTTCGGACAGGGGATGGCTACACCTTC. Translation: CASSLFRTGDGYTF.

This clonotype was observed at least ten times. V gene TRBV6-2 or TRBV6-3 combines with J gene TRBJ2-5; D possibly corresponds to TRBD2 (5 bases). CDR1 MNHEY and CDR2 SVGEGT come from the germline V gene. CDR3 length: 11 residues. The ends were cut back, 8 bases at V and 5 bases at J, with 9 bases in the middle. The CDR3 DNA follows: TGTGCCAGCTCGCCGGGGGAGACCCAGTACTTC. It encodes CASSPGETQYF.

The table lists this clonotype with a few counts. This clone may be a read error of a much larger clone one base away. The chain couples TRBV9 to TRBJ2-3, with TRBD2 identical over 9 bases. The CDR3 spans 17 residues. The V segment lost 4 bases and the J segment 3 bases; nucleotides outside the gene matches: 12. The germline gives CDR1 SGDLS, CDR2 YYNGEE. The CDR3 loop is CASSTPLAGVGTDTQYF. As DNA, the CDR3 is TGTGCCAGCAGCACGCCCTTAGCGGGAGTGGGGACAGATACGCAGTATTTT.

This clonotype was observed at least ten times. The CDR3 nucleotides read TGCGCCAGCAGCTATGACCAGGGGAGTGAAGCTTTCTTT. Its translation: CASSYDQGSEAFF. The V call is TRBV5-1, the J call TRBJ1-1; weak D call: TRBD1 (6 bases). The CDR3 extends over 13 amino acids. V lost 3 bases and J 7 bases, leaving 13 bases between the germline ends. Germline V lookup: CDR1 SGHRS, CDR2 YFSETQ.

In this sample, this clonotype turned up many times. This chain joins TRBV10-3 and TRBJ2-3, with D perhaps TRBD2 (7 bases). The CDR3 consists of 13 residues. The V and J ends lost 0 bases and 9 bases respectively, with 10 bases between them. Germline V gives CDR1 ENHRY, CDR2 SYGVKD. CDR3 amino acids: CAISESKGGTQYF. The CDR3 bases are TGTGCCATCAGTGAGTCGAAGGGGGGGACGCAGTATTTT.

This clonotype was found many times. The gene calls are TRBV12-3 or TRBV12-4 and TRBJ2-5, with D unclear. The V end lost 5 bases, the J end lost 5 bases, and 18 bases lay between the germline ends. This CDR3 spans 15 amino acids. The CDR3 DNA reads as TGTGCCAGCAGTGCTACGGGTCCAGCAGCGGAGACCCAGTACTTC. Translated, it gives CASSATGPAAETQYF.

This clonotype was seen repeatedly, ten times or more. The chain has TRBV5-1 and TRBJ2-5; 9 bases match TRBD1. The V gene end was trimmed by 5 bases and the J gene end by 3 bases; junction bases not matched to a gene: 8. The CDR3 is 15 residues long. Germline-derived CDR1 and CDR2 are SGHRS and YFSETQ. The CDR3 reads CASRAGTGREETQYF. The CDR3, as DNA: TGCGCCAGCAGGGCCGGGACAGGGAGGGAAGAGACCCAGTACTTC.

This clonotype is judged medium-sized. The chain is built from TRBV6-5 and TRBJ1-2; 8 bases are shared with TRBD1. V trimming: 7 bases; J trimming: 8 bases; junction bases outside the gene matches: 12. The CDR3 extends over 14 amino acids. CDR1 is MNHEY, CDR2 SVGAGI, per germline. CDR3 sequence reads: CASTQGASLKGYTF. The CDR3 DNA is TGTGCCAGCACCCAGGGGGCCTCGTTAAAAGGCTACACCTTC.

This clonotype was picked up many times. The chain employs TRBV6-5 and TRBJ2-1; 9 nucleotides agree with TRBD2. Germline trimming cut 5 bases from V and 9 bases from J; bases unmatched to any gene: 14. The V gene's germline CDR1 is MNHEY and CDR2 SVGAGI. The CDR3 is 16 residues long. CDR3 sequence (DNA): TGTGCCAGCAGTGAGGCTGGGCGGGGGGGCAACCGTGAGCAGTTCTTC. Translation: CASSEAGRGGNREQFF.

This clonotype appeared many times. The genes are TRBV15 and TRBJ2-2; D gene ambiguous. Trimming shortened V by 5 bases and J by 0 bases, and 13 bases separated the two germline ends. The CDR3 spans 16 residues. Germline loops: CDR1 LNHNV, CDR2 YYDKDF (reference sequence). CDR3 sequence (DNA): TGTGCCACCAGCCCCCGCTGGATAGCGAACACCGGGGAGCTGTTTTTT. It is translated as CATSPRWIANTGELFF. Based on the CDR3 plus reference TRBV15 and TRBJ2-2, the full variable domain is DAMVIQNPRYQVTQFGKPVTLSCSQTLNHNVMYWYQQKSSQAPKLLFHYYDKDFNNEADTPDNFQSRRPNTSFCFLDIRSPGLGDTAMYLCATSPRWIANTGELFFGEGSRLTVL.

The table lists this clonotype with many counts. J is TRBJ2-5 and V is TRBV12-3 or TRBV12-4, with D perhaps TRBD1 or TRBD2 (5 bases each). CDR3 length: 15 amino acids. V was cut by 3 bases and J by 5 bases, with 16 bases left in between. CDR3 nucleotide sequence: TGTGCCAGCAGTTTTACCCTTGAGGGGTTTGAGACCCAGTACTTC. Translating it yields CASSFTLEGFETQYF.

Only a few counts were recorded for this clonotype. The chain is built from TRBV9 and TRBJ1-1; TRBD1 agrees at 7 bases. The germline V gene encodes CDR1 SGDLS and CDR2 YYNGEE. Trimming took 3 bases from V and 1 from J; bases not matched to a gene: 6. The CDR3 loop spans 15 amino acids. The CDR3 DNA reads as TGTGCCAGCAGCGCCACCGGGACAGAGAACACTGAAGCTTTCTTT. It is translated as CASSATGTENTEAFF.